These 14 T cell receptor beta chains originate from one sample sequenced in a study of shared clonotypes between healthy human individuals (TCRdb year 2020). Libraries came from the immunoSEQ multiplex PCR assay. TCRdb took this table from immuneACCESS and kept in-frame rearrangements with V and J called. Such tables lack part of the clones; where checked against another copy, unresolved V genes explain under half of the gap, and the rest is unexplained. The sample table contains 1.5 million to 1.9 million clones; only one count was recorded for around 98% of them. Jointly, the top ten make up 0.4% to 0.45% of the sample. What was sequenced was naive CD4+ T cells sorted from blood. Explained via the paper, the cell subset or site label denotes: CD45RA+ positively selected. The receptors shown here come from a man aged 25-45 years in good health.

The chain is built from TRBV2 and TRBJ2-5; D might be TRBD2 (6 bases). Trimming cost V 8 bases and J 13 bases, with 20 bases left between them. This CDR3 region has 12 residues. Germline assignment: CDR1 SNHLY and CDR2 FYNNEI. CDR3 nucleotides: TGTGCCAGCGGCCGGGAGCTCCATTCCCTGTACTTC. It yields the protein CASGRELHSLYF.

This chain links TRBV6-5 with TRBJ1-1; D is ambiguous. Germline V gene lookup returns CDR1 MNHEY and CDR2 SVGAGI. Trimming pared 2 bases from V and 1 base from J, leaving 8 bases between. The CDR3 is made up of 14 amino acids. The DNA for the CDR3 is TGTGCCAGCAGTTACCTTCCGGGGAACACTGAAGCTTTCTTT. Residues: CASSYLPGNTEAFF.

The sample holds one count of this clone. The chain links TRBV6-6 to TRBJ2-6; D ambiguous. The CDR3 has 16 amino acids. V was cut by 7 bases and J by 0 bases, with 13 bases left in between. Germline CDR1 is MNHNY and CDR2 is SVGAGI (reference sequence). CDR3 loop: CASKTAIRSGANVLTF. As DNA, the CDR3 is TGTGCCAGCAAAACCGCGATCCGCTCTGGGGCCAACGTCCTGACTTTC.

The chain has TRBV19 and TRBJ1-4; 8 bases line up with TRBD1. Unmatched junction bases numbered 2, after V lost 6 bases and J lost 2 bases. The length of the CDR3 is 14 residues. The germline CDR1 and CDR2 sequences are LNHDA and SQIVND (reference sequence). CDR3 residues: CASSWTGTNEKLFF. Written as DNA, the CDR3 is TGTGCCAGTAGCTGGACAGGGACTAATGAAAAACTGTTTTTT.

This clone was observed a handful of times. The V gene is TRBV30, the J gene TRBJ2-7; no clear D gene. Germline V lookup: CDR1 GTSNPN, CDR2 SVGIG (reference sequence). Trimming took 3 bases from V and 9 from J, leaving 12 bases between them. This CDR3 is built from 11 residues. CDR3 in DNA: TGTGCCTGGAGGCCCGGAAGCAGGCAGTACTTC. Translation: CAWRPGSRQYF.

This clone occurred once. The DNA of the CDR3 is TGTGCCAGCAGCTTAGGCCCCCTTGGGAGTCAGCCCCAGCATTTT. Its protein product is CASSLGPLGSQPQHF. The rearrangement links TRBV7-2 to TRBJ1-5; unclear D gene. Per germline, CDR1 SGHTA and CDR2 FQGNSA. The CDR3 consists of 15 residues. The V end was cut by 1 base, the J end by 6 bases, with 13 bases between.

This clone occurred once. This chain links TRBV5-5 with TRBJ2-7; D remains ambiguous. Trimming shortened V by 0 bases and J by 3 bases, and 10 bases separated the two germline ends. CDR1 is SGHKS and CDR2 is YYEKEE in the germline V gene (reference sequence). The CDR3 length is 14 residues. The CDR3 region has the DNA TGTGCCAGCAGCTTGGAGGCGCAGAGCTACGAGCAGTACTTC. Its protein is CASSLEAQSYEQYF.

J is TRBJ2-6 and V is TRBV28; D remains unclear. Trimming pared 8 bases from V and 6 bases from J, leaving 8 bases between. Germline V lookup: CDR1 MDHEN, CDR2 SYDVKM. CDR3 length: 12 residues. Here the CDR3 reads CASGFLANVLTF. The CDR3, as DNA: TGTGCCAGCGGATTTCTGGCCAACGTCCTGACTTTC.

The V and J genes are TRBV5-4 and TRBJ2-7, with D possibly being TRBD1 or TRBD2 (5 bases each). V gave up 4 bases and J gave up 5 bases, with 13 bases separating them. Germline CDR1 is SGHNT and CDR2 is YYREEE (reference sequence). This CDR3 contains 13 residues. CDR3 loop: CASSPPGSHEQYF. In DNA, the CDR3 is TGTGCCAGCAGCCCCCCAGGGAGCCACGAGCAGTACTTC.

For this clone: The same CDR3 also results from other DNA sequences found in this sample. This chain links TRBV5-1 with TRBJ1-1; D perhaps matches TRBD1 (6 bases). Germline V gene sequence: CDR1 SGHRS, CDR2 YFSETQ. V was cut by 4 bases and J by 1 base, with 11 bases left in between. The CDR3 covers 14 residues. CDR3 DNA: TGCGCCAGCAGCCCGGACAGTCCGAACACTGAAGCTTTCTTT. Amino acids: CASSPDSPNTEAFF.

The chain carries TRBV29-1 and TRBJ1-2, with D unclear. Trimming took off 3 bases at V and 2 bases at J, with 4 bases between the two ends. The CDR3 totals 11 residues. The germline V gene encodes CDR1 SQVTM and CDR2 ANQGSEA. The CDR3 coding sequence is TGCAGCGTTGACCAAAACTATGGCTACACCTTC. It translates to CSVDQNYGYTF. Drawing the rest from reference TRBV29-1 and TRBJ1-2, the complete variable domain is SAVISQKPSRDICQRGTSLTIQCQVDSQVTMMFWYRQQPGQSLTLIATANQGSEATYESGFVIDKFPISRPNLTFSTLTVSNMSPEDSSIYLCSVDQNYGYTFGSGTRLTVV.

V is TRBV28 and J is TRBJ1-1; D is possibly TRBD1 (6 bases). The CDR3 has 12 amino acids. Germline V CDR1 and CDR2: MDHEN, SYDVKM. Trimming cost V 7 bases and J 5 bases, with 11 bases left between them. The CDR3 here is CASTGVRTEAFF. The CDR3, as DNA: TGTGCCAGCACAGGGGTTAGGACTGAAGCTTTCTTT.

The rearrangement joins TRBV5-1 to TRBJ2-5; 8 bases are a match to TRBD1. After removal of 4 bases from V and 4 bases from J, the junction contained 15 bases not matched to a gene. The length of the CDR3 is 17 residues. Germline CDR1 reads SGHRS; CDR2 reads YFSETQ. DNA of the CDR3: TGCGCCAGCAGCCGGGGGTTTTCAGGGGGCGTCACAGAGACCCAGTACTTC. Amino acids: CASSRGFSGGVTETQYF.

This clone is a singleton in its sample. This chain links TRBV5-1 with TRBJ2-5, with TRBD1 matching over 8 bases. This CDR3 region has 17 residues. Per germline, CDR1 SGHRS and CDR2 YFSETQ. The J segment lost 5 bases and the V segment lost 2 bases, leaving 14 bases of the junction unmatched. CDR3 sequence: CASSFTGQGREMETQYF. The CDR3 DNA is TGCGCCAGCAGCTTTACAGGACAGGGACGGGAGATGGAGACCCAGTACTTC.